This is a list of T cell receptor beta chains from one sample in a study of T cell responses to AZD1222 COVID-19 vaccine. Sequencing was performed with immunoSEQ multiplex PCR; in TCRdb, only in-frame clones are kept and a portion is missing. The data contain 55,000 to 70,000 clones, about four fifths of them singletons. The material sequenced was peripheral blood, taken on day 0 of AZD1222 vaccination. These receptors were obtained from an adult in good health. Both conserved end residues are part of each CDR3.

J gene,V gene,CDR3 protein
TRBJ2-1,TRBV7-9,CASSLRGLTHNEQFF
TRBJ2-1,TRBV4-1,CASSLPGQVYNEQFF
TRBJ1-5,TRBV23-1,CVRSGVSNIGQGAPQPQHF
TRBJ2-1,TRBV28,CASSAPGGASYRQQFF
TRBJ2-7,TRBV6-1,CASSEKGWGTDF
TRBJ1-6,TRBV11-2,CASSLRGTGGSPLHF
TRBJ1-3,TRBV9,CASSAQGRSDHTIYF
TRBJ1-2,TRBV16,CASSQWGLGSYTF
TRBJ1-3,TRBV2,CASTDDGIGNTIYF
TRBJ2-2,TRBV27,CASSLSTSGADTGELFF
TRBJ2-7,TRBV30,CAWTVGYEQYF
TRBJ1-1,TRBV12-3/TRBV12-4,CASSLRDRGQPLF
TRBJ1-6,TRBV18,CASSPLGQGAANSPLHF
TRBJ2-7,TRBV29-1,CSVEDKNRAEQYF
TRBJ1-1,TRBV7-9,CASSLAGVDVGTEAFF
TRBJ1-6,TRBV13,CASSFKQGATPLHF
TRBJ1-3,TRBV9,CASSVDIPGNTIYF
TRBJ1-1,TRBV5-6,CASSFGPSGDTEAFF
TRBJ2-1,TRBV7-8,CASSPRTSGGYNEQFF
TRBJ1-4,TRBV27,CASSSTGFNEKLFF
TRBJ2-7,TRBV4-1,CASSEDDSRGLGYEQYF
TRBJ1-6,TRBV10-3,CAISVRSSYNSPLHF
TRBJ2-1,TRBV9,CASSHRDHSYNEQFF
TRBJ2-2,TRBV7-9,CASSSRTSGNTGELFF
TRBJ2-1,TRBV6-5,CASSYSKGHNEQFF
TRBJ1-2,TRBV25-1,CASSDPGAGGYGYTF
TRBJ2-1,TRBV6-6,CASRAGAGAFEQFF
TRBJ2-3,TRBV27,CASSSRTDTQYF
TRBJ1-6,TRBV18,CASSKQVVGSPLHF
TRBJ1-2,TRBV5-1,CASSLAGGSSYTF
TRBJ1-5,TRBV19,CASIRSGTTGQPQHF
TRBJ2-1,TRBV12-5,CASGLGTSGGQGEQFF
TRBJ2-3,TRBV7-8,CASSPPTRGRTHTQYF